The 27 T cell receptor beta chains presented below share a single source sample, sequenced in a study of cytomegalovirus exposure and HLA in healthy donors. Measured with immunoSEQ multiplex PCR; TCRdb has only the in-frame clones, and not every one. The profile shows about 98,000 clones, approximately 88% of them singletons. The sequencing sample was made of PBMCs. These receptors were collected from a woman in her 30s in good health and CMV-seronegative.

In its sample, this clone was seen once. The chain links TRBV2 to TRBJ2-3, with a possible D match to TRBD2 (7 bases). Germline CDR1 is SNHLY and CDR2 is FYNNEI. This CDR3 has 13 residues. Trimming took 6 bases from V and 6 from J, leaving 13 bases between them. CDR3 loop: CASRVGGGDTQYF. The CDR3 nucleotides are TGTGCCAGCAGGGTAGGCGGGGGCGATACGCAGTATTTT.

The chain combines TRBV2 with TRBJ2-7; 7 positions agree with TRBD1. Unmatched junction bases numbered 8, after V lost 6 bases and J lost 0 bases. CDR1 SNHLY and CDR2 FYNNEI come from the germline V gene. The CDR3 runs 15 residues. The CDR3 DNA sequence: TGTGCCAGCAGCCGGACAGGCGCACGCTCCTACGAGCAGTACTTC. Translated, it gives CASSRTGARSYEQYF.

The V call is TRBV28, the J call TRBJ2-7, with 11 bases that match TRBD2. The CDR3 loop spans 14 amino acids. The germline CDR1 and CDR2 sequences are MDHEN and SYDVKM. Trimming at V came to 4 bases and at J to 5 bases, leaving 4 bases not matched to a gene. The CDR3 here is CASSSSGRNDEQYF. CDR3 DNA sequence: TGTGCCAGCAGTTCTAGCGGGAGGAACGACGAGCAGTACTTC.

The rearrangement links TRBV7-6 to TRBJ2-6; 8 bases agree with TRBD1. The CDR3 is made up of 19 amino acids. The V gene's germline CDR1 is SGHVS and CDR2 FNYEAQ. Trimming at V came to 1 base and at J to 1 base, leaving 9 bases not matched to a gene. CDR3 DNA: TGTGCCAGCAGCTTAGGGGCGGGCAGGGGGCATTCTGGGGCCAACGTCCTGACTTTC. Its translation: CASSLGAGRGHSGANVLTF.

The V call is TRBV7-6, the J call TRBJ1-1; TRBD1 might be the D (5 bases). This CDR3 contains 18 residues. Trimming took off 4 bases at V and 0 bases at J, with 21 bases between the two ends. Germline-derived CDR1 and CDR2 are SGHVS and FNYEAQ. CDR3 DNA: TGTGCCAGCAGCTCCGCGGGACCTAAAAGATCCATGAACACTGAAGCTTTCTTT. Translating gives CASSSAGPKRSMNTEAFF.

The gene calls are TRBV11-2 and TRBJ1-2; D is possibly TRBD1 (6 bases). Germline V gives CDR1 SGHAT, CDR2 FQNNGV. Trimming removed 1 base from V and 8 bases from J, with 17 bases in between. The CDR3 consists of 15 residues. CDR3 coding DNA: TGTGCCAGCAGCTTAGTCCCGAACAGGGACCGAGGCTACACCTTC. Residues: CASSLVPNRDRGYTF.

This clone has only a few counts. The chain joins TRBV28 to TRBJ1-5; D is undetermined. Germline V gene sequence: CDR1 MDHEN, CDR2 SYDVKM. The CDR3 is 14 residues long. Trimming took 4 bases from V and 0 from J, leaving 7 bases between them. CDR3 coding DNA: TGTGCCAGCAGTTCGACATATAGCAATCAGCCCCAGCATTTT. Translated, it gives CASSSTYSNQPQHF.

Here the CDR3 DNA reads TGCGCCAGCAGCTTGGGACAACAAGAGACCCAGTACTTC. Protein sequence: CASSLGQQETQYF. The chain links TRBV5-1 to TRBJ2-5, with D uncertain. This CDR3 region has 13 residues. The germline V gene encodes CDR1 SGHRS and CDR2 YFSETQ. V dropped 0 bases and J dropped 2 bases, with 5 bases sitting between them.

The V and J genes are TRBV5-4 and TRBJ1-1; 8 nucleotides line up with TRBD1. Losses at the gene ends were 4 bases for V and 0 bases for J; bases not matched to a gene: 5. This CDR3 has 15 residues. The germline CDR1 and CDR2 sequences are SGHNT and YYREEE (reference sequence). In DNA, the CDR3 is TGTGCCAGCAGCCTCCCGGGACAGGTGAACACTGAAGCTTTCTTT. This encodes CASSLPGQVNTEAFF.

The gene calls are TRBV25-1 and TRBJ2-7, with 8 bases identical to TRBD2. This CDR3 has 14 amino acids. Trimming cost V 5 bases and J 2 bases; bases outside gene matches: 5. Germline CDR1 is MGHDK and CDR2 is SYGVNS. CDR3 nucleotides: TGTGCCAGCAGTCGGACTAGCAGCGCCTACGAGCAGTACTTC. It is translated as CASSRTSSAYEQYF.

The chain has TRBV21-1 and TRBJ2-2; the tabulated D call, TRBD2, remains unverified against the DNA. TRBV21-1 is an annotated pseudogene. The CDR3 is 13 amino acids. The DNA for the CDR3 is TGTGCCAGCAGCCCCCGGCGGCCCGGGGAGCTGTTTTTT. Its protein is CASSPRRPGELFF.

This sequence joins TRBV6-1 and TRBJ2-3, with 7 bases identical to TRBD1. Germline V gene sequence: CDR1 MNHNS, CDR2 SASEGT. CDR3 length equals 15 residues. Losses at the gene ends were 6 bases for V and 5 bases for J; bases not matched to a gene: 11. The chain's CDR3 is CASRRRRQGGDTQYF. DNA of the CDR3: TGTGCCAGCAGAAGAAGAAGACAGGGCGGAGATACGCAGTATTTT.

As concerns this clone: One junction end disagrees with the germline gene, perhaps due to a read error. V gene TRBV5-1 combines with J gene TRBJ2-5; D not resolved. CDR1 is SGHRS, CDR2 YFSETQ, per germline. The CDR3 contains 14 residues. The CDR3 coding sequence is TGCGCCAGCAACTTGGACCTAGGCCCAGAGACCCAGTACTTC. Protein: CASNLDLGPETQYF.

V and J are TRBV2 and TRBJ2-5, with 9 bases that match TRBD1. The CDR3 sequence is 13 residues long. The germline CDR1 and CDR2 sequences are SNHLY and FYNNEI. V lost 8 bases and J lost 5; bases outside the gene matches: 6. CDR3 sequence: CASGSTGGETQYF. The CDR3 nucleotides are TGTGCCAGCGGTTCGACAGGGGGGGAGACCCAGTACTTC.

The CDR3 DNA is TGTGCCAGTAATGTCCTTGTCGGAGATACGCAGTATTTT. Protein: CASNVLVGDTQYF. The rearrangement links TRBV19 to TRBJ2-3, with D unclear. The V gene's germline CDR1 is LNHDA and CDR2 SQIVND (reference sequence). V was trimmed by 7 bases and J by 5 bases, leaving 13 bases between them. The CDR3 extends over 13 amino acids.

This chain connects TRBV10-3 to TRBJ2-5, with a tentative D call TRBD1 (5 bases). Germline loops: CDR1 ENHRY, CDR2 SYGVKD. This CDR3 has 14 residues. The germline V and J ends were trimmed by 0 bases and 4 bases, with 9 bases remaining between them. The CDR3, as DNA: TGTGCCATCAGTGAGTCAAGGGGCGGAGAGACCCAGTACTTC. Protein sequence: CAISESRGGETQYF.

The chain combines TRBV18 with TRBJ2-3; D gene unclear. The CDR3 runs 14 residues. The V end was cut by 6 bases, the J end by 1 base, with 11 bases between. The germline CDR1 and CDR2 sequences are KGHSH and LQKENI. CDR3 in amino acids: CASSLGVGTDTQYF. CDR3 sequence (DNA): TGTGCCAGCTCGCTCGGTGTGGGCACAGATACGCAGTATTTT.

V and J are TRBV27 and TRBJ2-1; 7 bases are a match to TRBD1. CDR1 is MNHEY, CDR2 SMNVEV, per germline (reference sequence). The V and J ends lost 6 bases and 6 bases, in that order; junction bases with no gene match: 5. The CDR3 contains 13 residues. CDR3 DNA: TGTGCCAGCAGGCTAAGACAGGGCAATGAGCAGTTCTTC. Translating it yields CASRLRQGNEQFF.

The CDR3 nucleotides read TGTGCCAGCAGCTTCGGACAGATTGCAACTAATGAAAAACTGTTTTTT. Its translation: CASSFGQIATNEKLFF. V is TRBV5-8 and J is TRBJ1-4; D might be TRBD1 (6 bases). Trimming removed 2 bases at V and 0 bases at J, with 11 bases between. Per germline, CDR1 SGHTS and CDR2 YDEGEE. This CDR3 is 16 amino acids long.

The chain employs TRBV28 and TRBJ1-5; a weak D match, TRBD1 (5 bases). Per the germline V gene, CDR1 is MDHEN and CDR2 is SYDVKM. The V end was cut by 2 bases, the J end by 3 bases, with 11 bases between. The CDR3 totals 15 residues. CDR3 residues: CASSLIQVINQPQHF. Here the CDR3 DNA reads TGTGCCAGCAGTTTAATACAGGTCATCAATCAGCCCCAGCATTTT.

The chain carries TRBV28 and TRBJ1-5, with 7 bases aligning to TRBD1. CDR1 is MDHEN and CDR2 is SYDVKM in the germline V gene. The CDR3 has 15 residues. With V trimmed by 2 bases and J by 2 bases, 3 bases remained unmatched. CDR3 coding DNA: TGTGCCAGCAGTTTACCCACAGGGGGCAATCAGCCCCAGCATTTT. Translated, it gives CASSLPTGGNQPQHF.

V is TRBV6-5 and J is TRBJ2-1; D perhaps matches TRBD2 (5 bases). V was pared by 6 bases and J by 0 bases, with 9 bases between. CDR3 length: 14 residues. The germline CDR1 and CDR2 sequences are MNHEY and SVGAGI. The CDR3 bases are TGTGCCAGCAGGCGGACTGACTCCTACAATGAGCAGTTCTTC. This codes for CASRRTDSYNEQFF.

The chain recombines TRBV10-3 with TRBJ1-5; 10 bases match TRBD1. The CDR3 totals 14 residues. Unmatched junction bases numbered 4, after V lost 8 bases and J lost 3 bases. CDR1 and CDR2 from the germline V gene are ENHRY and SYGVKD. The CDR3 is CAIGGQGNNQPQHF. Written as DNA, the CDR3 is TGTGCCATCGGGGGACAGGGGAACAATCAGCCCCAGCATTTT.

The rearrangement uses TRBV15 and TRBJ2-7; 7 bases match TRBD1. CDR1 LNHNV and CDR2 YYDKDF come from the germline V gene (reference sequence). After removal of 4 bases from V and 2 bases from J, the junction contained 2 bases not matched to a gene. There are 13 residues in the CDR3. The CDR3 loop is CATSIQGTYEQYF. CDR3 coding DNA: TGTGCCACCAGCATACAGGGGACCTACGAGCAGTACTTC.

This sequence joins TRBV7-3 and TRBJ2-7, with D tentatively TRBD1 (5 bases). V lost 5 bases to trimming and J lost 1 base, with 12 bases between them. This CDR3 is built from 14 residues. Germline V gene sequence: CDR1 SGHTA, CDR2 FQGTGA. CDR3 protein: CASSPDRFSYEQYF. CDR3 DNA sequence: TGTGCCAGCAGCCCTGACAGATTTTCCTACGAGCAGTACTTC. Complete variable domain (other parts from reference TRBV7-3 and TRBJ2-7): GAGVSQTPSNKVTEKGKYVELRCDPISGHTALYWYRQSLGQGPEFLIYFQGTGAADDSGLPNDRFFAVRPEGSVSTLKIQRTERGDSAVYLCASSPDRFSYEQYFGPGTRLTVT.

The chain's CDR3 is CASSPILGGFSEAFF. DNA of the CDR3: TGTGCCAGCAGTCCCATTTTAGGGGGCTTTTCTGAAGCTTTCTTT. The V and J genes are TRBV27 and TRBJ1-1; 7 bases agree with TRBD1. V shed 5 bases, J shed 6 bases, and the junction held 12 bases outside the gene matches. Germline V gene lookup returns CDR1 MNHEY and CDR2 SMNVEV (reference sequence). CDR3 size: 15 residues.

A few counts support this clone. The V call is TRBV11-2, the J call TRBJ1-1, with a tentative D call TRBD1 (6 bases). V was clipped by 4 bases and J by 1 base, with 7 bases between them. CDR3 length equals 13 residues. Germline CDR1 and CDR2: SGHAT and FQNNGV. This CDR3 is CASSSRGNTEAFF. In DNA form, the CDR3 reads TGTGCCAGCAGCTCCAGGGGGAACACTGAAGCTTTCTTT. Using reference TRBV11-2 and TRBJ1-1 for the parts outside the CDR3, the full variable domain is EAGVAQSPRYKIIEKRQSVAFWCNPISGHATLYWYQQILGQGPKLLIQFQNNGVVDDSQLPKDRFSAERLKGVDSTLKIQPAKLEDSAVYLCASSSRGNTEAFFGQGTRLTVV.